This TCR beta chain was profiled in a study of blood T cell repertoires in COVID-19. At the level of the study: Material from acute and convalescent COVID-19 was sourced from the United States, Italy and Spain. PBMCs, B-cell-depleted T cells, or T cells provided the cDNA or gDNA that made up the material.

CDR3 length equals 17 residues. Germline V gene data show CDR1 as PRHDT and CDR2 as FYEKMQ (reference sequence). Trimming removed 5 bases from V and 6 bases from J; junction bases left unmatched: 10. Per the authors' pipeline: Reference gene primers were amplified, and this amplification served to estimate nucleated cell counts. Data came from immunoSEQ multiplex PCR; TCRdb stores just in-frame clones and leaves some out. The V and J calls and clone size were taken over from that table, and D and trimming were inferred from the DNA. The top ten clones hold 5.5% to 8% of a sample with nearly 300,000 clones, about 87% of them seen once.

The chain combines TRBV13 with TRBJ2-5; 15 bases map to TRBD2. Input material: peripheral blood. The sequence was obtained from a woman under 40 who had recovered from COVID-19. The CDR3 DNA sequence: TGTGCCAGCAGCCCAAAAAGGACTAGCGGGGGGGCAAAGACCCAGTACTTC. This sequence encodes CASSPKRTSGGAKTQYF.